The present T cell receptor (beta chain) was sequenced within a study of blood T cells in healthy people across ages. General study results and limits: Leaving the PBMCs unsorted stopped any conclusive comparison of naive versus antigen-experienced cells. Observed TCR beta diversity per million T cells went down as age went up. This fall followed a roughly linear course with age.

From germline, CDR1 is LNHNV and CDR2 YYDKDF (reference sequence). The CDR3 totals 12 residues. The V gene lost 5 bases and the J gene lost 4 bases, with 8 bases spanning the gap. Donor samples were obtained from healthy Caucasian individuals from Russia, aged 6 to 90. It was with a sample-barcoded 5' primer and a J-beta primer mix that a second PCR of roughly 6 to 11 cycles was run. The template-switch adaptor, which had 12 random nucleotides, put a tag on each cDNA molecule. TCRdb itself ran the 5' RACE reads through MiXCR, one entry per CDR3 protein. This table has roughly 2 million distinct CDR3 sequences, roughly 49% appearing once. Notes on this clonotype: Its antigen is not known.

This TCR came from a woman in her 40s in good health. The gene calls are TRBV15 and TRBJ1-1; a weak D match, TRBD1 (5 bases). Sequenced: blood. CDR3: CATSRGPTEAFF. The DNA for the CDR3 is TGTGCCACCAGCCGGGGCCCCACTGAAGCTTTCTTT. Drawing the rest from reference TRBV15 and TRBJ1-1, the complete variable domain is DAMVIQNPRYQVTQFGKPVTLSCSQTLNHNVMYWYQQKSSQAPKLLFHYYDKDFNNEADTPDNFQSRRPNTSFCFLDIRSPGLGDTAMYLCATSRGPTEAFFGQGTRLTVV.